This entry concerns a single T cell receptor beta chain. The target antigen is unknown. These data come from a study of response to subunit inactivated influenza vaccine. General study findings and limits: The authors put forward the suggestion that each seasonal influenza vaccination may bring in only a limited number of new T cells.

TCRdb ran MiXCR on the RT-PCR reads and lists one entry per CDR3 protein. This table has over 400,000 distinct CDR3 sequences, over 10% appearing once. The CDR3 loop spans 12 amino acids. Germline V gene data show CDR1 as SQVTM and CDR2 as ANQGSEA. Trimming cost V 7 bases and J 3 bases; bases outside gene matches: 5. The receptor was isolated from a man aged 45 to 65 who received an inactivated influenza vaccine. The material was PBMCs from blood, obtained roughly 47 days after vaccination. The chain couples TRBV29-1 to TRBJ2-5, with 7 bases identical to TRBD1. The chain's CDR3 is CSAGDSKETQYF. In DNA form, the CDR3 reads TGCAGCGCTGGGGACAGCAAAGAGACCCAGTACTTC. Based on the CDR3 plus reference TRBV29-1 and TRBJ2-5, the full variable domain is SAVISQKPSRDICQRGTSLTIQCQVDSQVTMMFWYRQQPGQSLTLIATANQGSEATYESGFVIDKFPISRPNLTFSTLTVSNMSPEDSSIYLCSAGDSKETQYFGPGTRLLVL.